A selection of T cell receptor beta chains follows, all from one sample in a study of T-cell memory formation after mild COVID-19. TCRdb fed the 5' RACE reads into MiXCR, producing one record per CDR3 protein. The sample has hundreds of thousands of distinct CDR3 sequences, 15% to 20% seen once. The sequencing input was PBMCs or a T cell subset sorted from them (not recorded which). The receptors derive from an adult woman who had mild COVID-19 (a few samples of this study predate the infection). Cell type and time point are not known. The CDR3 runs from the conserved cysteine through the conserved F or W. Each record gives: J gene, clone size, V gene, D gene, CDR3 DNA, CDR3 protein. The D gene is left open where the match is weak. Size tells how often a clone was seen (once, few, many) or the class of an expanded clone, and some rows leave it out.

TRBJ2-1 few TRBV7-3 . TGTGCCAGCAGCCCTGAGGACTTCGGAGGTTACAATGAGCAGTTCTTC CASSPEDFGGYNEQFF
TRBJ2-7 many TRBV4-1 . TGCGCCAGCAGCCACTCAGCTTCGGGCGGGGACCTCTCCTACGAGCAGTACTTC CASSHSASGGDLSYEQYF
TRBJ1-6 few TRBV20-1 . TGCAGTGCCAGACTTACAAATAATTCACCCCTCCACTTT CSARLTNNSPLHF
TRBJ2-1 . TRBV7-3 . TGTGCCAGCAGCCCGGCGGAGGGGGTAATCAATGAGCAGTTCTTC CASSPAEGVINEQFF
TRBJ2-1 . TRBV7-2 TRBD1 TGTGCCAGCAGCCGGGACAGGGTTTCCTACAATGAGCAGTTCTTC CASSRDRVSYNEQFF
TRBJ2-2 . TRBV15 TRBD1 TGTGCCACCAGCCTTGGACAGGGGGCTAGCGGGGAGCTGTTTTTT CATSLGQGASGELFF
TRBJ2-5 few TRBV12-3/TRBV12-4 . TGTGCCAGCAGCCTGGGGACCCCGGCGCGAGAGACCCAGTACTTC CASSLGTPARETQYF
TRBJ2-7 . TRBV7-9 TRBD1 TGTGCCAGCAGCTTGAGGGGACAGAGCCCCTACGAGCAGTACTTC CASSLRGQSPYEQYF
TRBJ2-1 few TRBV5-5 . TGTGCCAGCAGCTTGGCCTCTTCCTCGGGGGAGCAGTTCTTC CASSLASSSGEQFF
TRBJ2-1 . TRBV9 . TGTGCCAGCAGCATACCCCCCAATGAGCAGTTCTTC CASSIPPNEQFF
TRBJ1-5 few TRBV23-1 . TGCGCCAGCAGCCGTAGTCAGCCCCAGCATTTT CASSRSQPQHF
TRBJ2-5 few TRBV5-1 . TGCGCCAGCGCCTTCCAAGAGACCCAGTACTTC CASAFQETQYF
TRBJ2-1 few TRBV6-6 . TGTGCCAGCAGATCCCACAATGAGCAGTTCTTC CASRSHNEQFF
TRBJ1-5 . TRBV24-1 . TGTGCCACCAGTGACAGTGACGGATATAGCAATCAGCCCCAGCATTTT CATSDSDGYSNQPQHF
TRBJ2-6 few TRBV7-8 . TGTGCCAGCAGCCTCGGGGTCGGGGCCAACGTCCTGACTTTC CASSLGVGANVLTF
TRBJ2-3 many TRBV7-3 . TGTGCCAGCAGCCCCGGACAGCCCACAGATACGCAGTATTTT CASSPGQPTDTQYF
TRBJ2-3 few TRBV6-5 . TGTGCCAGCAGTTACTCGATGGGCGGCGGGGATACGCAGTATTTT CASSYSMGGGDTQYF
TRBJ1-2 few TRBV7-3 . TGTGCCAGCAGCTTCCCGTGGGATGGCTACACCTTC CASSFPWDGYTF
TRBJ2-5 many TRBV7-9 TRBD2 TGTGCCAGCAGCTCAGCTAGCGGGGGGGCATTCGGAGAGACCCAGTACTTC CASSSASGGAFGETQYF
TRBJ1-1 . TRBV21-1 . TGTGCCAGCAGCCAACCCTACAGGGGGTTTATAGCTTTCTTT CASSQPYRGFIAFF
TRBJ2-7 few TRBV15 . TGTGCCACCAGCCCCCGGGCCCCGACAGTTTACGAGCAGTACTTC CATSPRAPTVYEQYF
TRBJ2-7 . TRBV9 TRBD1 TGTGCCAGCAGCCGACAGGGGTTAAGCTCCTACGAGCAGTACTTC CASSRQGLSSYEQYF
TRBJ2-7 . TRBV14 . TGTGCCAGCAGCCAAGAATCCCTGCACGGACCGACTAGTATCTACGAGCAGTACTTC CASSQESLHGPTSIYEQYF
TRBJ2-7 . TRBV18 . TGTGCCAGCTCACCACCGGTGGTTTGGACAGAGGACTCCTACGAGCAGTACTTC CASSPPVVWTEDSYEQYF
TRBJ1-1 . TRBV6-5 TRBD1 TGTGCCAGCAAGCAACAGGGGACGCTGAACACTGAAGCTTTCTTT CASKQQGTLNTEAFF
TRBJ2-1 many TRBV5-1 . TGCGCCAGCAGCTTGGGGGGCTTAAGCTCCTACAATGAGCAGTTCTTC CASSLGGLSSYNEQFF
TRBJ1-6 . TRBV7-9 TRBD1 TGTGCCAGCAGCTCAGGGACAGGGACACGGTCACCCCTCCACTTT CASSSGTGTRSPLHF
TRBJ2-5 . TRBV9 TRBD2 TGTGCCAGCAGCGTAGGGCCTAGCGGCCCCCAAGAGACCCAGTACTTC CASSVGPSGPQETQYF
TRBJ1-3 . TRBV18 . TGTGCCAGCTCACCTCAGGGAGTTACTGGAAACACCATATATTTT CASSPQGVTGNTIYF
TRBJ2-7 . TRBV4-3 . TGCGCCAGCAGCCAAGATCTAAATCCAGGATACGAGCAGTACTTC CASSQDLNPGYEQYF
TRBJ1-3 . TRBV18 . TGTGCCAGCTCACCCATAACCGGGGGAGTCACGGGACGGATGATCTCTGGAAACACCATATATTTT CASSPITGGVTGRMISGNTIYF
TRBJ2-1 few TRBV19 TRBD2 TGTGCCAGTAGTAATGGTCGGGCTAGCGGGATGTCGAACAATGAGCAGTTCTTC CASSNGRASGMSNNEQFF
TRBJ2-2 few TRBV15 . TGTGCCACCAGCAGAGAGGGAGGACCAGACACCGGGGAGCTGTTTTTT CATSREGGPDTGELFF
TRBJ2-1 . TRBV9 TRBD1 TGTGCCAGCAGCGTTGCACAAGGGGGCCGGGTCAACAATGAGCAGTTCTTC CASSVAQGGRVNNEQFF
TRBJ2-1 . TRBV20-1 . TGCAGTGCTAGACTACTTAGCTCCTACAATGAGCAGTTCTTC CSARLLSSYNEQFF
TRBJ1-1 few TRBV30 TRBD1 TGTGCCTGGACCTTCGGGACAGGGGTAACTGAAGCTTTCTTT CAWTFGTGVTEAFF
TRBJ2-2 . TRBV20-1 . TGCAGTGCTAGTGATGTCAGGGGAGGCACCGGGGAGCTGTTTTTT CSASDVRGGTGELFF
TRBJ1-2 few TRBV5-6 . TGTGCCAGCAGCCAGAAACCATCAGGGAGGAGTGGCTACACCTTC CASSQKPSGRSGYTF
TRBJ2-1 . TRBV12-3/TRBV12-4 . TGTGCCAGCAGTTCAATTTACGGGTCACAGGGCTCCTACAATGAGCAGTTCTTC CASSSIYGSQGSYNEQFF
TRBJ2-7 . TRBV7-8 . TGTGCCAGCAGCTTAGCAGGGGCCGGAGCGGTCGAGCAGTACTTC CASSLAGAGAVEQYF
TRBJ2-1 . TRBV7-3 TRBD2 TGTGCCAGCAGCTTAAGGACTAGCGGGAGCCACAATGAGCAGTTCTTC CASSLRTSGSHNEQFF
TRBJ2-1 few TRBV4-1 . TGCGCCAGCAGCCAAGAAGGAGGATCTCCTGTGAATGAGCAGTTCTTC CASSQEGGSPVNEQFF
TRBJ2-1 . TRBV18 TRBD2 TGTGCCAGCTCACCATTGGCTAGCGGGTGGGGCTACAATGAGCAGTTCTTC CASSPLASGWGYNEQFF
TRBJ2-6 . TRBV30 . TGTGCCTGGACCGGGACAAACGCCGCCAACGTCCTGACTTTC CAWTGTNAANVLTF
TRBJ2-3 . TRBV6-5 TRBD1 TGTGCCAGCAGTTACCTCTCGGACAGGGATACGCAGTATTTT CASSYLSDRDTQYF
TRBJ2-7 . TRBV30 . TGTGCCTGGAGTACGAGTTTCGAGCAGTACTTC CAWSTSFEQYF
TRBJ2-1 few TRBV24-1 . TGTGCCACCAGTCCGACTACCTTAGCTGGTGAGCAGTTCTTC CATSPTTLAGEQFF
TRBJ2-5 . TRBV24-1 TRBD1 TGTGCCACCAGTGACCCGGGACAGGGGACGGAGACCCAGTACTTC CATSDPGQGTETQYF
TRBJ2-7 . TRBV7-9 . TGTGCCAGCAGCACCGGGGATGCCTACGAGCAGTACTTC CASSTGDAYEQYF
TRBJ2-5 few TRBV4-3 . TGCGCCAGCAGCCAAGATAATTTGCGGGATCGACAAGAGACCCAGTACTTC CASSQDNLRDRQETQYF
TRBJ2-5 few TRBV7-9 . TGTGCCAGCAGCTTTTTCGAAGAGACCCAGTACTTC CASSFFEETQYF
TRBJ1-5 . TRBV24-1 TRBD1 TGTGCCACCAGTGACGCCCGGGACAGGGACGGTCAGCCCCAGCATTTT CATSDARDRDGQPQHF
TRBJ2-2 . TRBV7-9 TRBD2 TGTGCCAGCAGCCCACGGACTAGCGGCGAGACCGGGGAGCTGTTTTTT CASSPRTSGETGELFF